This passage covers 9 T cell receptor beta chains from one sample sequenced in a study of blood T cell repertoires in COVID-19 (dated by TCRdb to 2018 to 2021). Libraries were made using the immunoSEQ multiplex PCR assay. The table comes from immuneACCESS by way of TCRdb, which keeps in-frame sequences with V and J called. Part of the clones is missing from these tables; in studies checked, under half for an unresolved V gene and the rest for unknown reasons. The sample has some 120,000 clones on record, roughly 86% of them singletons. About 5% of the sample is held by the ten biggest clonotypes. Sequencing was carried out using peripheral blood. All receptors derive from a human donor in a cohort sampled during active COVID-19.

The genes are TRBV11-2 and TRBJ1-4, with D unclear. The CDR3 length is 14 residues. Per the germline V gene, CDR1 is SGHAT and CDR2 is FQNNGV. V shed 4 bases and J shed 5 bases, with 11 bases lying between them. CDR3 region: CASSSLATNEKLFF. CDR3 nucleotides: TGTGCCAGCAGCTCTTTAGCCACAAATGAAAAACTGTTTTTT.

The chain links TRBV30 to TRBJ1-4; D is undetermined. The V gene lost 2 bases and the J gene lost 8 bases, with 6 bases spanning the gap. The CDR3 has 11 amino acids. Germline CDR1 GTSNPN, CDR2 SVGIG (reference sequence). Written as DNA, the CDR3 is TGTGCCTGGAGTTACGGGGAAAAACTGTTTTTT. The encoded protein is CAWSYGEKLFF.

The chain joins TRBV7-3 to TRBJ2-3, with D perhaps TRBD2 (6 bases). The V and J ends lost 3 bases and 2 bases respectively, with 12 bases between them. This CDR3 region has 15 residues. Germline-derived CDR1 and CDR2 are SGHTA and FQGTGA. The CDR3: CASSLTGGHTDTQYF. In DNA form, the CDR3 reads TGTGCCAGCAGCTTGACCGGGGGTCACACAGATACGCAGTATTTT.

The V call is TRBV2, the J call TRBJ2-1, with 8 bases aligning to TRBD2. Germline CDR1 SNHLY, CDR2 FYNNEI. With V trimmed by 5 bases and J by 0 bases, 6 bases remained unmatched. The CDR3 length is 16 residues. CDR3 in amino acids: CASSLIAGNSYNEQFF. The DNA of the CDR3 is TGTGCCAGCAGTCTTATAGCGGGAAACTCCTACAATGAGCAGTTCTTC.

The CDR3 DNA reads as TGTGCCAGTACCCCAGGGGCAGGCTTCTATGCTTATGGCTACACCTTC. It is translated as CASTPGAGFYAYGYTF. This rearrangement joins TRBV19 to TRBJ1-2, with D possibly TRBD1 on 6 matching bases. Trimming pared 7 bases from V and 5 bases from J, leaving 23 bases between. The CDR3 length is 16 residues. CDR1 is LNHDA and CDR2 is SQIVND in the germline V gene (reference sequence). Supplemented by reference TRBV19 and TRBJ1-2, the full variable domain reads DGGITQSPKYLFRKEGQNVTLSCEQNLNHDAMYWYRQDPGQGLRLIYYSQIVNDFQKGDIAEGYSVSREKKESFPLTVTSAQKNPTAFYLCASTPGAGFYAYGYTFGSGTRLTVV.

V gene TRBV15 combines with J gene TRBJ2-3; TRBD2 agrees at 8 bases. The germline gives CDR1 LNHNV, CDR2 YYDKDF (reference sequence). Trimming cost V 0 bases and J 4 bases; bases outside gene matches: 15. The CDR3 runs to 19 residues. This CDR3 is CATSRDTSRRREVPDTQYF. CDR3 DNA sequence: TGTGCCACCAGCAGAGATACATCACGTCGGCGGGAGGTTCCAGATACGCAGTATTTT.

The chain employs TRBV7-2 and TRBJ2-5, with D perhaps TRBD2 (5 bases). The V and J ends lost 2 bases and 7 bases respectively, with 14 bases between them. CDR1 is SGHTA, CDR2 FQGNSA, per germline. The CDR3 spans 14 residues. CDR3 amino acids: CASSLRLPAGTQYF. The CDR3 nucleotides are TGTGCCAGCAGCTTAAGGCTCCCCGCGGGGACCCAGTACTTC.

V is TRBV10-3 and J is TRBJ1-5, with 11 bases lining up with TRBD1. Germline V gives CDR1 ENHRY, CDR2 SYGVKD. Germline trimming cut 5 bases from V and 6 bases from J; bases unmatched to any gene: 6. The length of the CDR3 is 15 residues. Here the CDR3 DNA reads TGTGCCATCAGTTCGGGGACAGGGGGGAGTCAGCCCCAGCATTTT. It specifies CAISSGTGGSQPQHF.

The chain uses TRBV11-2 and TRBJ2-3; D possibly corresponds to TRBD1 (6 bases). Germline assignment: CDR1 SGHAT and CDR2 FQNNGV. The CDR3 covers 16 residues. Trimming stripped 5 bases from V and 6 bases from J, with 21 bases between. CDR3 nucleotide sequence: TGTGCCAGCAGCGGAACAGGGAAGAGGGTAGGCGATACGCAGTATTTT. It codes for CASSGTGKRVGDTQYF.